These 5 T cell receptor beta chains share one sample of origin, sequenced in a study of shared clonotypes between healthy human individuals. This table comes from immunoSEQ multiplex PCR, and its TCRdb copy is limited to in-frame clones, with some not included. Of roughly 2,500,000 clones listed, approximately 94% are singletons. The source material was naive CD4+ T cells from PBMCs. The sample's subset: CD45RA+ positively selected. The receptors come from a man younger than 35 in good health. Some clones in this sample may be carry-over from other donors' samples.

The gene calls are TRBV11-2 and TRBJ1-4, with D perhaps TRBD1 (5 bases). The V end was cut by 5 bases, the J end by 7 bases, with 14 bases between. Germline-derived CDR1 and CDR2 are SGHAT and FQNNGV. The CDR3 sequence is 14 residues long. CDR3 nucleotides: TGTGCCAGCAGCCGGGACCCTCGGTCTGAAAAACTGTTTTTT. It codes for CASSRDPRSEKLFF. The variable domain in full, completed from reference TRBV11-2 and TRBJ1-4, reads EAGVAQSPRYKIIEKRQSVAFWCNPISGHATLYWYQQILGQGPKLLIQFQNNGVVDDSQLPKDRFSAERLKGVDSTLKIQPAKLEDSAVYLCASSRDPRSEKLFFGSGTQLSVL.

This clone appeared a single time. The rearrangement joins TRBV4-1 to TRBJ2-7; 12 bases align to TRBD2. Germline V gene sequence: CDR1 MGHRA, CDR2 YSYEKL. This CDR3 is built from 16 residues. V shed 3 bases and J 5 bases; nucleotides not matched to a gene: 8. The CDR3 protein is CASSQPTSGRRNEQYF. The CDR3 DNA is TGCGCCAGCAGCCAGCCCACTAGCGGGAGGCGAAACGAGCAGTACTTC.

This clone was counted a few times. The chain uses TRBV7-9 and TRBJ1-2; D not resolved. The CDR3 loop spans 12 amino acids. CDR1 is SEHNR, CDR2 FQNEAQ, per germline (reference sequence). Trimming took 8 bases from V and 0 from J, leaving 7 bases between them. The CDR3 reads CASRLANYGYTF. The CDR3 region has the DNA TGTGCCAGCCGTCTAGCTAACTATGGCTACACCTTC.

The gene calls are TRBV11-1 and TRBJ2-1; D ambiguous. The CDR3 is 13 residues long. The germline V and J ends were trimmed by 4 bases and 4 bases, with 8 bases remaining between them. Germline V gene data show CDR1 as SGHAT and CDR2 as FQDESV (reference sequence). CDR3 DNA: TGTGCCAGCAGCTCGGGTTGGTACAATGAGCAGTTCTTC. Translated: CASSSGWYNEQFF. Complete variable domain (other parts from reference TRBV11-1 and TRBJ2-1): EAEVAQSPRYKITEKSQAVAFWCDPISGHATLYWYRQILGQGPELLVQFQDESVVDDSQLPKDRFSAERLKGVDSTLKIQPAELGDSAMYLCASSSGWYNEQFFGPGTRLTVL.

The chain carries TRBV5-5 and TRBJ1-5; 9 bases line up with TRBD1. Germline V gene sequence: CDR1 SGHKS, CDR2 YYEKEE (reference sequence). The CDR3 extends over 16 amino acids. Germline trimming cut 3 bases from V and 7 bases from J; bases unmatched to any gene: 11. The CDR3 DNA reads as TGTGCCAGCAGCTGGACACCGGGACAGGGAAGCCAGCCCCAGCATTTT. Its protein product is CASSWTPGQGSQPQHF.